This T cell receptor beta chain derives from a study of cytomegalovirus exposure and HLA in healthy donors. Germline CDR1 SGHRS, CDR2 YFSETQ. This CDR3 has 15 residues. With V trimmed by 3 bases and J by 8 bases, 6 bases remained unmatched. PCR amplification relied on 60 Vbeta primers (plus 13 Jbeta primers). Libraries were prepared by immunoSEQ multiplex PCR; TCRdb keeps only in-frame clonotypes and omits some of them. Seen here are around 130,000 clones, around 75% observed once, and the top ten hold less than 1.5%. This chain connects TRBV5-1 to TRBJ2-1, with 12 bases fitting TRBD2. The sample consisted of PBMCs. This TCR derives from a female donor in good health and CMV-seronegative. The CDR3 here is CASSSLAGGWHEQFF. In DNA, the CDR3 is TGCGCCAGCAGCTCACTAGCGGGAGGTTGGCATGAGCAGTTCTTC.